One and the same sample provided the 6 T cell receptor beta chains below, sequenced in a study of T cell repertoires in cytomegalovirus infection. MiXCR, applied by TCRdb to the reads, yields one record per CDR3 protein. Among roughly 280,000 distinct CDR3 sequences listed, roughly 10% were seen once. Sequenced: PBMCs. The receptor set was obtained from a human donor in good health (CMV status not recorded). Some clones in this sample may be carry-over from other donors' samples.

V and J are TRBV18 and TRBJ2-3; the match to TRBD2 covers 9 bases. This CDR3 is 15 amino acids long. Trimming at V came to 6 bases and at J to 4 bases, leaving 8 bases not matched to a gene. CDR1 and CDR2 (germline): KGHSH, LQKENI. The DNA for the CDR3 is TGTGCCAGCTCCGGGACTAGCATTCCTTCAGATACGCAGTATTTT. Its protein is CASSGTSIPSDTQYF.

This clonotype was found a few times. The chain uses TRBV19 and TRBJ1-1; D is undetermined. V was pared by 5 bases and J by 11 bases, with 18 bases between. The CDR3 covers 13 residues. The germline CDR1 and CDR2 sequences are LNHDA and SQIVND (reference sequence). Written as DNA, the CDR3 is TGTGCCAGTAGTCAACCTACGGGCTCGTACGCTTTCTTT. This codes for CASSQPTGSYAFF.

This clonotype was detected only a few times. The chain is built from TRBV5-6 and TRBJ1-5, with D possibly being TRBD1 (5 bases). The germline CDR1 and CDR2 sequences are SGHDT and YYEEEE. Deletions cut 4 bases from V and 6 bases from J, with 14 bases between. This CDR3 has 14 amino acids. CDR3 sequence reads: CASSGWGRGQPQHF. The CDR3 nucleotides are TGTGCCAGCAGCGGTTGGGGACGGGGTCAGCCCCAGCATTTT.

This clonotype was detected ten times or more. V usage is TRBV7-2 and J usage is TRBJ1-1; 9 bases line up with TRBD1. CDR3 length: 15 residues. Germline CDR1 reads SGHTA; CDR2 reads FQGNSA. Trimming took 5 bases from V and 2 from J; bases not matched to a gene: 6. Here the CDR3 DNA reads TGTGCCAGCAGCCCACGGACAGGGGTAAACACTGAAGCTTTCTTT. It specifies CASSPRTGVNTEAFF.

In its sample, this clonotype was seen many times. J is TRBJ2-5 and V is TRBV29-1; a possible D gene is TRBD1 (5 bases). Deletions cut 3 bases from V and 5 bases from J, with 10 bases between. CDR1 and CDR2 (germline): SQVTM, ANQGSEA. This CDR3 is 12 amino acids long. The CDR3 DNA reads TGCAGCGTTGACAGGGTATGGGAGACCCAGTACTTC. It translates to CSVDRVWETQYF.

The genes are TRBV18 and TRBJ1-2; D is ambiguous. Deletions cut 2 bases from V and 4 bases from J, with 8 bases between. The CDR3 extends over 13 amino acids. Germline CDR1 KGHSH, CDR2 LQKENI. The CDR3 region is CASSPSQFYGYTF. The CDR3 DNA reads as TGTGCCAGCTCACCATCACAGTTCTATGGCTACACCTTC.